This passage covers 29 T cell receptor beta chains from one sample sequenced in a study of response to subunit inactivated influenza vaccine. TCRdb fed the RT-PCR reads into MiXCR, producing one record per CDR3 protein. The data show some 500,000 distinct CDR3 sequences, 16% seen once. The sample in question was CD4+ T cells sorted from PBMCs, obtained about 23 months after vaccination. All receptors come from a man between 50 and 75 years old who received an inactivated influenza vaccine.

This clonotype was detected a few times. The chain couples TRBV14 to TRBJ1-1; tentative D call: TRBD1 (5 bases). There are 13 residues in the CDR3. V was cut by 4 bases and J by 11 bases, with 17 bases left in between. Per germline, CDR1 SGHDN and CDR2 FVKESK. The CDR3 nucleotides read TGTGCCAGCAGCCGCGGAGGAGGGGAATTCGCTTTCTTT. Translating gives CASSRGGGEFAFF.

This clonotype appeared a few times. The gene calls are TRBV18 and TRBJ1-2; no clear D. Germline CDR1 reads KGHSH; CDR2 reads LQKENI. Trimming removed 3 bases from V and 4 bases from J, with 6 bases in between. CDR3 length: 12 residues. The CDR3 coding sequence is TGTGCCAGCTCACCTCATACCTATGGCTACACCTTC. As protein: CASSPHTYGYTF.

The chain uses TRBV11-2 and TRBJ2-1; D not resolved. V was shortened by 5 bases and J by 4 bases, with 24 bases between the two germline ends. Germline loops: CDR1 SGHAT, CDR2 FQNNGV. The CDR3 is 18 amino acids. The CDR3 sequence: CASSPNPLPALGYNEQFF. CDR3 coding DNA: TGTGCCAGCAGCCCCAATCCCCTCCCAGCGTTGGGTTACAATGAGCAGTTCTTC. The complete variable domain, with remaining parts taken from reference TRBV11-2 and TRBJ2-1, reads EAGVAQSPRYKIIEKRQSVAFWCNPISGHATLYWYQQILGQGPKLLIQFQNNGVVDDSQLPKDRFSAERLKGVDSTLKIQPAKLEDSAVYLCASSPNPLPALGYNEQFFGPGTRLTVL.

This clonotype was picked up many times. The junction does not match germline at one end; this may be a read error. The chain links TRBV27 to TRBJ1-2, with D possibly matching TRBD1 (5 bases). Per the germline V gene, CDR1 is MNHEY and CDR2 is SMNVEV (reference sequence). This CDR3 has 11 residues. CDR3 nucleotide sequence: TGTGCCAGCAGTTCCCGACAGATACAGATCTTC. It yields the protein CASSSRQIQIF.

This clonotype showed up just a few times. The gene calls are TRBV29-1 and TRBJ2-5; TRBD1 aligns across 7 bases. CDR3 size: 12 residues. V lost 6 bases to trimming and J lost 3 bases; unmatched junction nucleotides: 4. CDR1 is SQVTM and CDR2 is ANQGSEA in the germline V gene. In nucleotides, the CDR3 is TGCAGCGTAGGACAGGTGAAAGAGACCCAGTACTTC. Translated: CSVGQVKETQYF.

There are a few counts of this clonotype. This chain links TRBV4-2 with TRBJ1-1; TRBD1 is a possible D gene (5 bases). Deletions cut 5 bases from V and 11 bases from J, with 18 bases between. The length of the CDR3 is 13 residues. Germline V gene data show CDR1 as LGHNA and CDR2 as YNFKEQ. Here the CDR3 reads CASSSFEGPKAFF. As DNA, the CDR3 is TGTGCCAGCAGCTCCTTCGAGGGACCTAAGGCTTTCTTT.

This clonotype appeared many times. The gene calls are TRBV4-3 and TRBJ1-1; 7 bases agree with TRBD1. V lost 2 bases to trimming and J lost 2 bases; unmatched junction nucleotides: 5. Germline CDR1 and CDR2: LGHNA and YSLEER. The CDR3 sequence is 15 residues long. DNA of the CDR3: TGCGCCAGCAGCCAAACGGGGACAGAAAACACTGAAGCTTTCTTT. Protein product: CASSQTGTENTEAFF.

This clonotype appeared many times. As DNA, the CDR3 is TGCAGCGTGCTAGCGGGAGGGCCCAGAACAGATACGCAGTATTTT. It specifies CSVLAGGPRTDTQYF. The chain is built from TRBV29-1 and TRBJ2-3; 12 nucleotides match TRBD2. V trimming: 6 bases; J trimming: 3 bases; junction bases outside the gene matches: 7. Germline values: CDR1 SQVTM, CDR2 ANQGSEA. The CDR3 runs 15 residues.

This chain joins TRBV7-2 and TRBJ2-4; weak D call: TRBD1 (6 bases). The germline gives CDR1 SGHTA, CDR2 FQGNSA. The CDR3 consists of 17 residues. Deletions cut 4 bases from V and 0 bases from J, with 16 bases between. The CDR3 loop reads CASSSSQGTRAKNIQYF. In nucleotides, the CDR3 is TGTGCCAGCAGCTCAAGTCAAGGGACAAGAGCCAAAAACATTCAGTACTTC.

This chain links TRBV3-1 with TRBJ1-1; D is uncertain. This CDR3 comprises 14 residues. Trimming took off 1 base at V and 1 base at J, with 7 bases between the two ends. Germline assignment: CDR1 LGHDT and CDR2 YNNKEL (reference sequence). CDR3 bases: TGTGCCAGCAGCCAAGCCCTAGGGAACACTGAAGCTTTCTTT. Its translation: CASSQALGNTEAFF. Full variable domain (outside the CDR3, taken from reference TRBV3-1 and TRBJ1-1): DTAVSQTPKYLVTQMGNDKSIKCEQNLGHDTMYWYKQDSKKFLKIMFSYNNKELIINETVPNRFSPKSPDKAHLNLHINSLELGDSAVYFCASSQALGNTEAFFGQGTRLTVV.

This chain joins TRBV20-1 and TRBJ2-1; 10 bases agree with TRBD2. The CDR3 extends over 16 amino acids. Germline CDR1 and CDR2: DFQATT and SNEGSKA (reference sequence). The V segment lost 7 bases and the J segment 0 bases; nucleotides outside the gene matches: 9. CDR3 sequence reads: CSVRGSGRVSYNEQFF. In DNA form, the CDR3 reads TGCAGTGTTAGGGGGAGCGGGAGGGTCTCCTACAATGAGCAGTTCTTC.

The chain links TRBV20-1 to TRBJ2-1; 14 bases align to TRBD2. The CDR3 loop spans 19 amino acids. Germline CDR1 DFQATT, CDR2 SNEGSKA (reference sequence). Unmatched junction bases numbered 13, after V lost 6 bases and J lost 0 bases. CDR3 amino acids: CSADRGLAGVGVSYNEQFF. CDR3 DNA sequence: TGCAGTGCAGACCGGGGACTAGCGGGAGTAGGAGTCTCCTACAATGAGCAGTTCTTC.

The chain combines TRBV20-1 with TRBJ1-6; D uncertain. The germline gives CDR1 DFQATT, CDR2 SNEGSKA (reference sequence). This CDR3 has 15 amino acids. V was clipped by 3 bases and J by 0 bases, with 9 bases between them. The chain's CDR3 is CSASRESSYNSPLHF. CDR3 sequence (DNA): TGCAGTGCTAGCCGGGAAAGCTCCTATAATTCACCCCTCCACTTT.

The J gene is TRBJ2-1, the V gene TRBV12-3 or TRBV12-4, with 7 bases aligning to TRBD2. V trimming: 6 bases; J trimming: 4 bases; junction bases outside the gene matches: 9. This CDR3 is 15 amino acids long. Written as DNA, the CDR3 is TGTGCCAGCAGACCCGGGGCTAGCGGATACAATGAGCAGTTCTTC. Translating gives CASRPGASGYNEQFF.

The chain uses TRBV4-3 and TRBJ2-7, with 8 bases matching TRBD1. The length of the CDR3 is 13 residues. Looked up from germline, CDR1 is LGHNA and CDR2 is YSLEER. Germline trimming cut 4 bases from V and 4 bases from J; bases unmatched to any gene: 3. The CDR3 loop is CASSRYRGYEQYF. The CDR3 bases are TGCGCCAGCAGCCGTTACAGGGGGTACGAGCAGTACTTC.

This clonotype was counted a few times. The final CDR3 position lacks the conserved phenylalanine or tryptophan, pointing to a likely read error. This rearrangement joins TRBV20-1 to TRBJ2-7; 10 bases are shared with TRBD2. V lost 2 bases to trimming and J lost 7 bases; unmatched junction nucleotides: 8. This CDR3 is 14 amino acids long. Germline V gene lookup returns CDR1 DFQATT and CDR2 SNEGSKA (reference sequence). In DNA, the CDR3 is TGCAGTGCTAGAATGCTAGCGGGAGATTGGGAGCAGTACCTC. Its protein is CSARMLAGDWEQYL.

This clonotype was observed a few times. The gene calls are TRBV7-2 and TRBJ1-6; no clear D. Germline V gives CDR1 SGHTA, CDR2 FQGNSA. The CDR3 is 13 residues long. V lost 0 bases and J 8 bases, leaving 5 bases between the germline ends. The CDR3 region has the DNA TGTGCCAGCAGCTTAGCGCGGTATTCACCCCTCCACTTT. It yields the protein CASSLARYSPLHF.

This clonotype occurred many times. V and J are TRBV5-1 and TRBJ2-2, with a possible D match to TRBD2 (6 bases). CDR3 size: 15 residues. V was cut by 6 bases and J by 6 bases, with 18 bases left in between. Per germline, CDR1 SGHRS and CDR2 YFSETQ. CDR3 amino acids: CASIKDGGAPGELFF. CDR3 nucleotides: TGCGCCAGCATAAAGGATGGCGGGGCCCCCGGGGAGCTGTTTTTT. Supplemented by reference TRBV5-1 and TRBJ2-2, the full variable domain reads KAGVTQTPRYLIKTRGQQVTLSCSPISGHRSVSWYQQTPGQGLQFLFEYFSETQRNKGNFPGRFSGRQFSNSRSEMNVSTLELGDSALYLCASIKDGGAPGELFFGEGSRLTVL.

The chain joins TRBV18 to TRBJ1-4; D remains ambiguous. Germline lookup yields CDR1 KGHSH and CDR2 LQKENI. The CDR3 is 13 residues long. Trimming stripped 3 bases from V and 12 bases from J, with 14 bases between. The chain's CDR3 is CASSPASRTELFF. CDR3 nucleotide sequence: TGTGCCAGCTCACCGGCCTCGCGGACGGAACTGTTTTTT.

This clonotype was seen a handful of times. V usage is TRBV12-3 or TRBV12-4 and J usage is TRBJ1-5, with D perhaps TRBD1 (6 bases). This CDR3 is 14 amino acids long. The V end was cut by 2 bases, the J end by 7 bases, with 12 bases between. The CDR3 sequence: CASSLRGDTQPQHF. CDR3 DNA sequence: TGTGCCAGCAGTTTAAGAGGGGACACGCAGCCCCAGCATTTT.

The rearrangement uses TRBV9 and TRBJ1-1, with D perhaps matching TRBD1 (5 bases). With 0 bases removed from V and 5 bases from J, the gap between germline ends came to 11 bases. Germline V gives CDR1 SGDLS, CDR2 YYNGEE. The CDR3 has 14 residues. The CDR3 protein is CASSVGGGRTEAFF. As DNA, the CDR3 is TGTGCCAGCAGCGTAGGCGGGGGGAGGACTGAAGCTTTCTTT.

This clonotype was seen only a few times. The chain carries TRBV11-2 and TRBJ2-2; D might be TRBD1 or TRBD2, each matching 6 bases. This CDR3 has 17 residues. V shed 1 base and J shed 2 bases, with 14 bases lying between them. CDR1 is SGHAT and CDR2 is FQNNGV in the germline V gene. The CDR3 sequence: CASSLGYGGLNTGELFF. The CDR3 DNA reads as TGTGCCAGCAGCTTAGGTTATGGGGGGCTTAACACCGGGGAGCTGTTTTTT.

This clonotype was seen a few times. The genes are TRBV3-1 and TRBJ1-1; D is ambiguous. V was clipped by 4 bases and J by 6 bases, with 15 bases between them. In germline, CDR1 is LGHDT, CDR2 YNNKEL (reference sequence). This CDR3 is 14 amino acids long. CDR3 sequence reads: CASSLRHRVAEAFF. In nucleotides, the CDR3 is TGTGCCAGCAGCCTAAGGCATAGGGTAGCTGAAGCTTTCTTT.

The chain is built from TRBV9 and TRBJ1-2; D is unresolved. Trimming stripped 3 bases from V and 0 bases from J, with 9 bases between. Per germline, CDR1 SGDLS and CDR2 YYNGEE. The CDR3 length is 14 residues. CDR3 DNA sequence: TGTGCCAGCAGCGGGACGGCAACTAACTATGGCTACACCTTC. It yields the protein CASSGTATNYGYTF.

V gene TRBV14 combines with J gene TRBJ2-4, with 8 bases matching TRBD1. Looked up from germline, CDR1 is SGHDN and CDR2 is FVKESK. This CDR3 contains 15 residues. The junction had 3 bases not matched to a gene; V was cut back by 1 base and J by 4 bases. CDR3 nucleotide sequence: TGTGCCAGCAGCCAAGTAAGGACAGGGAAAAACATTCAGTACTTC. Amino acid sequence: CASSQVRTGKNIQYF.

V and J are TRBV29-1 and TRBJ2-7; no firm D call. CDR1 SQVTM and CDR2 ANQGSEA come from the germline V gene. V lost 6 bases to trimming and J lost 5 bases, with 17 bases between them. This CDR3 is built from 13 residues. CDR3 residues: CSVNRVPANEQYF. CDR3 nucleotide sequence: TGCAGCGTGAACCGGGTCCCCGCCAACGAGCAGTACTTC.

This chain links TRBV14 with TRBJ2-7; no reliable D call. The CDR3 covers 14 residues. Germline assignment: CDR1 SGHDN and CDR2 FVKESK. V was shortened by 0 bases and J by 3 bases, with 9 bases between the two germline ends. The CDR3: CASSQDPRSYEQYF. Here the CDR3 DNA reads TGTGCCAGCAGCCAAGATCCCCGGAGCTACGAGCAGTACTTC.

The CDR3 reads CASRSGLGQETVGELFF. In nucleotides, the CDR3 is TGTGCCAGCAGGTCAGGGCTGGGACAGGAAACCGTCGGGGAGCTGTTTTTT. This chain links TRBV27 with TRBJ2-2; 8 bases are shared with TRBD1. CDR1 MNHEY and CDR2 SMNVEV come from the germline V gene (reference sequence). This CDR3 has 17 amino acids. With V trimmed by 6 bases and J by 7 bases, 16 bases remained unmatched.

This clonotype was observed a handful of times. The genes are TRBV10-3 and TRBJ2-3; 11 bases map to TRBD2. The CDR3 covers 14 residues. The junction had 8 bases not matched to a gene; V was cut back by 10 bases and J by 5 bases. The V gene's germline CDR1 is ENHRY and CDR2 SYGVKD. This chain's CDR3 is CATNSGRAGDTQYF. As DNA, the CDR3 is TGTGCCACCAATAGCGGGAGGGCCGGAGATACGCAGTATTTT.